This entry lists 8 T cell receptor beta chains sequenced from one sample in a study of T cell changes during pregnancy in multiple sclerosis. The method was immunoSEQ multiplex PCR; TCRdb's version includes in-frame clones alone and lacks a portion of them. The sample consists of 70,000 or so clones, roughly 91% of them appearing once. The sample consisted of CD4+ T cells from peripheral blood mononuclear cells, taken after pregnancy. The receptors derive from a female donor with multiple sclerosis, enrolled in a pregnancy study.

J is TRBJ2-2 and V is TRBV18; 15 nucleotides agree with TRBD2. Trimming cost V 5 bases and J 0 bases; bases outside gene matches: 10. In germline, CDR1 is KGHSH, CDR2 LQKENI. The CDR3 loop spans 20 amino acids. The CDR3: CASSALGGLAGGSNTGELFF. The DNA of the CDR3 is TGTGCCAGCTCAGCCCTCGGGGGACTAGCGGGAGGATCGAACACCGGGGAGCTGTTTTTT.

The CDR3 nucleotides read TGTGCCAGCAGTTTGGACAGGGGGGCTAGCGAGCAGTACTTC. Amino acids: CASSLDRGASEQYF. The rearrangement links TRBV27 to TRBJ2-7; 10 bases fit TRBD1. The CDR3 extends over 14 amino acids. Trimming cost V 3 bases and J 6 bases; bases outside gene matches: 5. From germline, CDR1 is MNHEY and CDR2 SMNVEV (reference sequence).

The rearrangement links TRBV5-6 to TRBJ1-5; the match to TRBD1 covers 9 bases. The V gene's germline CDR1 is SGHDT and CDR2 YYEEEE. This CDR3 is built from 16 residues. The V gene end was trimmed by 2 bases and the J gene end by 7 bases; junction bases not matched to a gene: 10. The DNA for the CDR3 is TGTGCCAGCAGCTTTGACGGGACAGGGCGAAGACAGCCCCAGCATTTT. Protein sequence: CASSFDGTGRRQPQHF.

This chain links TRBV2 with TRBJ1-1; the D is unclear. The CDR3 has 11 amino acids. V lost 7 bases and J 1 base, leaving 4 bases between the germline ends. Germline loops: CDR1 SNHLY, CDR2 FYNNEI. This CDR3 reads CASKRNTEAFF. Here the CDR3 DNA reads TGTGCCAGCAAGAGGAACACTGAAGCTTTCTTT.

Here the CDR3 reads CASSLALVDTGELFF. In nucleotides, the CDR3 is TGCGCCAGCAGCTTGGCGTTAGTGGACACCGGGGAGCTGTTTTTT. The gene calls are TRBV5-1 and TRBJ2-2, with unresolved D. The germline CDR1 and CDR2 sequences are SGHRS and YFSETQ. The CDR3 sequence is 15 residues long. The V end was cut by 0 bases, the J end by 3 bases, with 9 bases between.

The chain links TRBV2 to TRBJ1-3; D unclear. Per the germline V gene, CDR1 is SNHLY and CDR2 is FYNNEI. There are 16 residues in the CDR3. V gave up 9 bases and J gave up 5 bases, with 23 bases separating them. Here the CDR3 DNA reads TGTGCCAGTAACCTAGCCCGGGTGACTCTGAGAAACACCATATATTTT. Protein: CASNLARVTLRNTIYF. Based on the CDR3 plus reference TRBV2 and TRBJ1-3, the full variable domain is EPEVTQTPSHQVTQMGQEVILRCVPISNHLYFYWYRQILGQKVEFLVSFYNNEISEKSEIFDDQFSVERPDGSNFTLKIRSTKLEDSAMYFCASNLARVTLRNTIYFGEGSWLTVV.

J is TRBJ1-2 and V is TRBV6-1; 9 bases align to TRBD1. CDR1 and CDR2 (germline): MNHNS, SASEGT. The CDR3 runs 17 residues. V lost 2 bases, J lost 4 bases, and 11 bases stayed unmatched. In DNA, the CDR3 is TGTGCCAGCAGTGAATCCCTACAGGGGGCGCGAGGCTATGGCTACACCTTC. Amino acid sequence: CASSESLQGARGYGYTF.

The chain recombines TRBV6-7 with TRBJ2-1; 7 nucleotides match TRBD1. TRBV6-7 is given ORF status, its function remaining uncertain. The CDR3 contains 15 residues. J was trimmed by 8 bases and V by 1 base; bases with no gene match: 8. CDR3 DNA: TGTGCCAGCAGTTACTTCCGACAGGGTCGGCATGAGCAGTTCTTC. Translation gives CASSYFRQGRHEQFF.